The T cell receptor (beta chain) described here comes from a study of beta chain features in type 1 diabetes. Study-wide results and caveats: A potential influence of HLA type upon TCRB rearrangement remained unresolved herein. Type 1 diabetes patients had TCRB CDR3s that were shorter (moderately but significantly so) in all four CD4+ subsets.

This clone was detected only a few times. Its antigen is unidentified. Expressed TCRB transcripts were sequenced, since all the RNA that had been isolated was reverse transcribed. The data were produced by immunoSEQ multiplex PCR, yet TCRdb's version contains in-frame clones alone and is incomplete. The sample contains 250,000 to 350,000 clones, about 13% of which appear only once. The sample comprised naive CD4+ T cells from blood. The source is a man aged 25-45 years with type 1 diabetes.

Here the CDR3 DNA reads TGTGCCAGCAGCGCCGGACTAGCGGGGCCCTACGAGCAGTACTTC. Its translation is CASSAGLAGPYEQYF. V and J are TRBV14 and TRBJ2-7, with TRBD2 identical over 12 bases. The CDR3 spans 15 residues. Germline assignment: CDR1 SGHDN and CDR2 FVKESK. The V segment lost 5 bases and the J segment 2 bases; nucleotides outside the gene matches: 4.